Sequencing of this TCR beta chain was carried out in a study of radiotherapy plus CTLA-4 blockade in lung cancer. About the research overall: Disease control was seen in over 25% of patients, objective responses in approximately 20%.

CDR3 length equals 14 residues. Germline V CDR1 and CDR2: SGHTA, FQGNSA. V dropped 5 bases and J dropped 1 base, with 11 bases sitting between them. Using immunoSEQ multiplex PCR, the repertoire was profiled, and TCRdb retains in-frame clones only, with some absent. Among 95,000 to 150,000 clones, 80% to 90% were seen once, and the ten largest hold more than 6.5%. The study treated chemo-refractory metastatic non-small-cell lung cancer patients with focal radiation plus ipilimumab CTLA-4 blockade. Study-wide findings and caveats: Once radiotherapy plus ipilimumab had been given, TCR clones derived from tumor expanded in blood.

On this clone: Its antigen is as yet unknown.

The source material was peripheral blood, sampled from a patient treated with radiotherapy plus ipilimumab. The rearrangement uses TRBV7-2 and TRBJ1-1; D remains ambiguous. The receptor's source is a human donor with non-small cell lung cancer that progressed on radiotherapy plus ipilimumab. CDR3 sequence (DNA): TGTGCCAGCAGCACCACCGTACCGAACACTGAAGCTTTCTTT. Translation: CASSTTVPNTEAFF. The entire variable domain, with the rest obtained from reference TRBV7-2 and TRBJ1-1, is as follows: GAGVSQSPSNKVTEKGKDVELRCDPISGHTALYWYRQSLGQGLEFLIYFQGNSAPDKSGLPSDRFSAERTGGSVSTLTIQRTQQEDSAVYLCASSTTVPNTEAFFGQGTRLTVV.